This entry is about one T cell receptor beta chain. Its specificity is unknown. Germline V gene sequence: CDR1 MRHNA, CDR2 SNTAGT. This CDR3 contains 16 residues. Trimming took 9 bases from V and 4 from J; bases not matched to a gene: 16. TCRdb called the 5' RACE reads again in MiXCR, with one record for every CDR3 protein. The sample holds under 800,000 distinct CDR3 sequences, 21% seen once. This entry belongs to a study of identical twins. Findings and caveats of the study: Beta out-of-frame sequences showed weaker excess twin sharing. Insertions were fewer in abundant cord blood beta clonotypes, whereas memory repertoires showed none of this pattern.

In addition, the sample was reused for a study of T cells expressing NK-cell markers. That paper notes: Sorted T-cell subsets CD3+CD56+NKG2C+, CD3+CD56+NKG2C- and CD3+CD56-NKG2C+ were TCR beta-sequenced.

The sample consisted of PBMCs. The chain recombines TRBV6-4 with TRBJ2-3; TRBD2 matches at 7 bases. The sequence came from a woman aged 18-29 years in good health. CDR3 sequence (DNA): TGTGCCAGTGCCGACCCGGGACTAAAGAAGGCAGATACGCAGTATTTT. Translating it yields CASADPGLKKADTQYF.